This is a list of T cell receptor beta chains from one sample in a study of cytomegalovirus exposure and HLA in healthy donors. Assay: immunoSEQ multiplex PCR; the TCRdb copy retains only in-frame clones and omits some. This table has about 150,000 clones, about 87% appearing once. Sequencing input: PBMCs. The receptors were gathered from a man aged 18 to 29 in good health and CMV-seropositive. Both conserved end residues are part of each CDR3. A D gene is named only where the DNA matches it firmly. Clone size is given for some rows only: seen once, a few or many times, or a class if the clone is expanded.

d_gene	abundance	v_gene	j_gene	CDR3aa	CDR3nt
NA	NA	TRBV5-8	TRBJ1-2	CASSLVASEGEYGGYTF	TGTGCCAGCAGCTTGGTAGCCTCCGAGGGGGAATATGGTGGCTACACCTTC
TRBD1	NA	TRBV7-2	TRBJ2-7	CASSSQGQLAYEQYF	TGTGCCAGCAGCTCGCAGGGACAGCTAGCCTACGAGCAGTACTTC
NA	NA	TRBV19	TRBJ2-1	CASSSTYEQFF	TGTGCCAGTAGTTCCACATATGAGCAGTTCTTC
NA	NA	TRBV5-1	TRBJ1-1	CASSLEGEILRNTEAFF	TGCGCCAGCAGCTTGGAGGGAGAGATTCTTCGGAACACTGAAGCTTTCTTT
TRBD1	NA	TRBV7-9	TRBJ2-1	CASSLPQGPSSYNEQFF	TGTGCCAGCAGTTTGCCACAGGGGCCCAGCTCCTACAATGAGCAGTTCTTC
NA	NA	TRBV6-5	TRBJ1-3	CASSYSRADRNTIYF	TGTGCCAGCAGTTACTCGCGGGCAGACCGAAACACCATATATTTT
TRBD1	NA	TRBV7-3	TRBJ1-2	CASSLTELGRGSSYTF	TGTGCCAGCAGCTTAACGGAACTGGGCAGGGGGTCTAGCTACACCTTC
TRBD1	NA	TRBV28	TRBJ2-5	CASSLSGARDRKTQYF	TGTGCCAGCAGTTTATCGGGGGCTCGGGACAGGAAGACCCAGTACTTC
NA	NA	TRBV12-5	TRBJ2-5	CASRQTLQETQYF	TGTGCTAGTAGGCAGACTCTCCAAGAGACCCAGTACTTC
NA	NA	TRBV6-5	TRBJ1-5	CASSPQGKTPQHF	TGTGCCAGCAGTCCGCAGGGTAAGACGCCCCAGCATTTT
NA	NA	TRBV30	TRBJ2-5	CAWSFGGSRETQYF	TGTGCCTGGAGTTTTGGAGGATCGCGGGAGACCCAGTACTTC
NA	few	TRBV2	TRBJ1-2	CASSEGQFGGYTF	TGTGCCAGCAGTGAAGGACAGTTCGGAGGCTACACCTTC
NA	NA	TRBV2	TRBJ1-1	CASRRPGQNTEAFF	TGTGCCAGCAGGCGACCGGGACAAAACACTGAAGCTTTCTTT
NA	NA	TRBV4-1	TRBJ2-7	CASSGIRGLNEQYF	TGCGCCAGCAGCGGGATACGGGGACTGAACGAGCAGTACTTC